This TCR beta chain was sequenced in a study of T cell clonality in common variable immunodeficiency. Points from the study as a whole: Fewer TCRbeta clones were shared among CVID subjects than controls. Fewer deletions and N-nucleotide insertions were reportedly seen in common variable immunodeficiency TCR beta sequences. CVID subjects showed higher TCRbeta clonality than healthy controls.

This clone was seen at least ten times. The antigen remains unidentified. The read stops 3 residues short of the end of the CDR3; the missing end is completed from the germline J gene. Equal genomic DNA amounts from CVID and control samples were sequenced. Repertoires were generated with immunoSEQ multiplex PCR, while TCRdb's copy carries only in-frame clones and drops some. This sample has some 60,000 clones and no singletons, with 1.5% to 2% in the ten largest. Germline CDR1 DFQATT, CDR2 SNEGSKA (reference sequence). V gave up 0 bases and J gave up 3 bases, with 6 bases separating them. The CDR3 contains 12 residues.

The chain uses TRBV20-1 and TRBJ2-7; D unclear. The sequencing input was peripheral blood mononuclear cells. This receptor was identified in a person between 18 and 75 years old in good health. The CDR3 bases that were read are TGCAGTGCTAGAGATCAGTTCTACGAG. Amino acid sequence: CSARDQFYE. The CDR3 in full is CSARDQFYEQYF.